One and the same sample provided the 7 T cell receptor beta chains below, sequenced in a study of shared clonotypes between healthy human individuals. The data were produced by immunoSEQ multiplex PCR, yet TCRdb's version contains in-frame clones alone and is incomplete. This table holds some 2,500,000 clones, over 85% found once. Sequenced material: naive CD4+ T cells from PBMCs. The subset here: CD45RA+ positively selected. These receptors originate from a man between 18 and 35 years old in good health. Some clones in this sample may be carry-over from other donors' samples.

Details on this clone: The identical CDR3 is also encoded by other nucleotide sequences in the sample. The chain has TRBV7-2 and TRBJ1-1, with TRBD1 identical over 8 bases. Germline-derived CDR1 and CDR2 are SGHTA and FQGNSA. This CDR3 spans 14 amino acids. V lost 4 bases, J lost 1 base, and 2 bases stayed unmatched. CDR3 region: CASSSGQGNTEAFF. The CDR3 DNA follows: TGTGCCAGCAGCTCAGGACAGGGGAACACTGAAGCTTTCTTT.

The chain couples TRBV5-1 to TRBJ1-4; weak D call: TRBD1 (6 bases). The CDR3 consists of 14 residues. V gave up 4 bases and J gave up 3 bases, with 10 bases separating them. Germline lookup yields CDR1 SGHRS and CDR2 YFSETQ. CDR3 in amino acids: CASSDWTANEKLFF. The CDR3, as DNA: TGCGCCAGCAGCGATTGGACAGCTAATGAAAAACTGTTTTTT.

This clone was detected once. The chain carries TRBV7-2 and TRBJ1-5; 7 bases line up with TRBD1. Germline V gene sequence: CDR1 SGHTA, CDR2 FQGNSA. Unmatched junction bases numbered 6, after V lost 3 bases and J lost 1 base. CDR3 length equals 16 residues. CDR3 residues: CASSLEGAPSNQPQHF. In DNA form, the CDR3 reads TGTGCCAGCAGCTTGGAGGGGGCGCCGAGCAATCAGCCCCAGCATTTT. Full variable domain (remainder filled in from reference TRBV7-2 and TRBJ1-5): GAGVSQSPSNKVTEKGKDVELRCDPISGHTALYWYRQSLGQGLEFLIYFQGNSAPDKSGLPSDRFSAERTGGSVSTLTIQRTQQEDSAVYLCASSLEGAPSNQPQHFGDGTRLSIL.

The V call is TRBV7-2, the J call TRBJ2-7; 9 nucleotides agree with TRBD2. The CDR3 has 16 residues. Germline V gene lookup returns CDR1 SGHTA and CDR2 FQGNSA. V lost 1 base, J lost 2 bases, and 6 bases stayed unmatched. CDR3 in DNA: TGTGCCAGCAGCTTAGTCGCTAGCGGGAAAACCTACGAGCAGTACTTC. This encodes CASSLVASGKTYEQYF.

This clone appeared once. V and J are TRBV11-1 and TRBJ2-3; D uncertain. The CDR3 runs 15 residues. Trimming stripped 1 base from V and 2 bases from J, with 10 bases between. The germline V gene has CDR1 SGHAT and CDR2 FQDESV (reference sequence). The CDR3 DNA sequence: TGTGCCAGCAGCTTAGAAGCTAAAACCACAGATACGCAGTATTTT. Translating it yields CASSLEAKTTDTQYF.

The V and J genes are TRBV7-2 and TRBJ2-7; D not certain. CDR3 length: 16 residues. Deletions cut 1 base from V and 4 bases from J, with 17 bases between. The germline V gene encodes CDR1 SGHTA and CDR2 FQGNSA. In DNA form, the CDR3 reads TGTGCCAGCAGCTTAGAAGTGGTGGCTGTCTCGTACGAGCAGTACTTC. Its translation is CASSLEVVAVSYEQYF.

This clone was counted a few times. The chain's CDR3 is CSVEQNTEAFF. CDR3 DNA: TGCAGCGTTGAACAGAACACTGAAGCTTTCTTT. The J gene is TRBJ1-1, the V gene TRBV29-1, with unresolved D. Trimming pared 2 bases from V and 1 base from J, leaving 2 bases between. Germline CDR1 reads SQVTM; CDR2 reads ANQGSEA. This CDR3 contains 11 residues.